Listed below are T cell receptor beta chains from one sample, sequenced in a study of CD8 T cells in ankylosing spondylitis. One entry per CDR3 protein results from TCRdb running MiXCR on the 5' RACE reads. The sample has some 63,000 distinct CDR3 sequences; roughly 6.1% are singletons. The source material was synovial fluid, either unsorted or a sorted T cell fraction (not recorded which). The source of these receptors is a male donor with ankylosing spondylitis. Each CDR3 is given with its conserved first and last residue. D genes are given only for firm matches. Not all rows give a size; the values are once, few, many and, for expanded clones, a class.

D gene	clone size	J gene	V gene	CDR3 DNA	CDR3 protein
TRBD1	many	TRBJ1-3	TRBV12-3/TRBV12-4	TGTGCCAGCAGCAGACAGGGTTTTTCTGGAAGCACCATATATTTT	CASSRQGFSGSTIYF
TRBD1	many	TRBJ2-7	TRBV29-1	TGCAGCGTTGAAGGGGACAGGGCCGAGCAGTACTTC	CSVEGDRAEQYF
TRBD1	many	TRBJ1-4	TRBV4-2	TGTGCCAGCAGCGAACAGGGGGCTGAAAAACTGTTTTTT	CASSEQGAEKLFF
-	many	TRBJ2-1	TRBV11-1	TGTGCCAGCAGCATCCGGGGCAGGTCACAGTTCTTC	CASSIRGRSQFF
-	-	TRBJ2-5	TRBV19	TGTGCCAGTAGAGAGCGGGCCGAACAAGAGACCCAGTACTTC	CASRERAEQETQYF
-	few	TRBJ1-5	TRBV6-1	TGTGCCAGCAGTGTCTGGGGAACCGAAGGGCAGCCCCAGCATTTT	CASSVWGTEGQPQHF
-	-	TRBJ2-6	TRBV7-8	TGTGCCAGCAGCTTGGTGGGACTGGATTTCCCAGGGGCCAACGTCCTGACTTTC	CASSLVGLDFPGANVLTF
TRBD2	many	TRBJ2-2	TRBV6-2/TRBV6-3	TGTGCCAGCAGTTATGGAGCGGGAGGGTATAGCGGGGAGCTGTTTTTT	CASSYGAGGYSGELFF
-	-	TRBJ2-3	TRBV11-2	TGTGCCAGCAGCCCCAGGGGCGTGGGGTACACAGATACGCAGTATTTT	CASSPRGVGYTDTQYF
TRBD1	-	TRBJ1-2	TRBV27	TGTGCCAGCAGTCCAGACAGGGGCGATGGCTACACCTTC	CASSPDRGDGYTF